The 17 T cell receptor beta chains given below trace back to one sample, sequenced in a study of T cell responses to AZD1222 COVID-19 vaccine. The protocol was immunoSEQ multiplex PCR, while the TCRdb copy is restricted to in-frame clones and leaves out a portion. This repertoire shows about 120,000 clones, 88% found once; its top ten account for 4.5% to 6%. The sample here was peripheral blood, taken on day 0 of AZD1222 vaccination. These receptors were taken from an adult in good health.

V and J are TRBV7-2 and TRBJ2-1; 10 bases line up with TRBD1. V dropped 6 bases and J dropped 7; count of bases not matched to a gene: 3. Germline assignment: CDR1 SGHTA and CDR2 FQGNSA. The CDR3 runs to 13 residues. CDR3 nucleotides: TGTGCCAGCAGGACAGGGGGCAAAAATGAGCAGTTCTTC. Encoded protein: CASRTGGKNEQFF.

The chain couples TRBV27 to TRBJ1-1; possible D gene TRBD1, 5 bases. Germline CDR1 and CDR2: MNHEY and SMNVEV (reference sequence). The V gene lost 3 bases and the J gene lost 7 bases, with 21 bases spanning the gap. This CDR3 contains 16 residues. The CDR3 DNA reads as TGTGCCAGCAGTTTTGCCCTCTTTAGAGGGGTCGATGAAGCTTTCTTT. Amino acid sequence: CASSFALFRGVDEAFF.

The chain has TRBV2 and TRBJ1-1; D unresolved. The V gene lost 1 base and the J gene lost 0 bases, with 15 bases spanning the gap. This CDR3 is built from 17 residues. Per the germline V gene, CDR1 is SNHLY and CDR2 is FYNNEI. CDR3 nucleotides: TGTGCCAGCAGTGAAGGGTCCCCCTCAATGATGAACACTGAAGCTTTCTTT. As protein: CASSEGSPSMMNTEAFF. The whole variable domain, filled in from reference TRBV2 and TRBJ1-1, reads EPEVTQTPSHQVTQMGQEVILRCVPISNHLYFYWYRQILGQKVEFLVSFYNNEISEKSEIFDDQFSVERPDGSNFTLKIRSTKLEDSAMYFCASSEGSPSMMNTEAFFGQGTRLTVV.

The rearrangement uses TRBV4-1 and TRBJ2-1, with D unclear. Germline lookup yields CDR1 MGHRA and CDR2 YSYEKL. The CDR3 is made up of 15 amino acids. The V end was cut by 9 bases, the J end by 2 bases, with 17 bases between. This CDR3 is CASRPRAPTYNEQFF. For the CDR3, the DNA is TGCGCCAGTCGTCCAAGGGCCCCCACCTACAATGAGCAGTTCTTC.

This chain links TRBV28 with TRBJ1-5; D is possibly TRBD1 (5 bases). Between the trimmed V and J ends, which lost 2 bases and 2 bases, there was a span of 13 bases. This CDR3 is 16 amino acids long. Germline CDR1 and CDR2: MDHEN and SYDVKM. Here the CDR3 DNA reads TGTGCCAGCAGTTTAAGCGAGGGGTTTGGCAATCAGCCCCAGCATTTT. Translation gives CASSLSEGFGNQPQHF. Filled out from reference TRBV28 and TRBJ1-5, the complete variable domain reads DVKVTQSSRYLVKRTGEKVFLECVQDMDHENMFWYRQDPGLGLRLIYFSYDVKMKEKGDIPEGYSVSREKKERFSLILESASTNQTSMYLCASSLSEGFGNQPQHFGDGTRLSIL.

The genes are TRBV19 and TRBJ1-1, with 9 bases fitting TRBD1. Trimming cost V 4 bases and J 4 bases; bases outside gene matches: 10. The germline V gene encodes CDR1 LNHDA and CDR2 SQIVND (reference sequence). This CDR3 region has 16 residues. CDR3 DNA sequence: TGTGCCAGTAGTACAATTGGGACAGGGATCGGCACTGAAGCTTTCTTT. Amino acids: CASSTIGTGIGTEAFF. Full variable domain (rest looked up from reference TRBV19 and TRBJ1-1): DGGITQSPKYLFRKEGQNVTLSCEQNLNHDAMYWYRQDPGQGLRLIYYSQIVNDFQKGDIAEGYSVSREKKESFPLTVTSAQKNPTAFYLCASSTIGTGIGTEAFFGQGTRLTVV.

Here the CDR3 reads CASIRKEKLSYEQYF. CDR3 nucleotide sequence: TGTGCCAGCATCCGCAAGGAGAAGCTCTCCTACGAGCAGTACTTC. V usage is TRBV6-5 and J usage is TRBJ2-7; no clear D gene. The CDR3 is 15 amino acids. CDR1 and CDR2 (germline): MNHEY, SVGAGI. The V and J ends lost 7 bases and 0 bases respectively, with 16 bases between them.

The chain employs TRBV7-9 and TRBJ2-1; 9 bases line up with TRBD2. From germline, CDR1 is SEHNR and CDR2 FQNEAQ (reference sequence). V was clipped by 1 base and J by 6 bases; unmatched bases: 4. The CDR3 covers 15 residues. Here the CDR3 reads CASSLGLAGSNEQFF. For the CDR3, the DNA is TGTGCCAGCAGCTTAGGGCTAGCGGGGAGCAATGAGCAGTTCTTC. The full variable domain, rest sourced from reference TRBV7-9 and TRBJ2-1, is DTGVSQNPRHKITKRGQNVTFRCDPISEHNRLYWYRQTLGQGPEFLTYFQNEAQLEKSRLLSDRFSAERPKGSFSTLEIQRTEQGDSAMYLCASSLGLAGSNEQFFGPGTRLTVL.

The chain employs TRBV9 and TRBJ2-5; 8 bases fit TRBD1. V was pared by 0 bases and J by 5 bases, with 6 bases of the junction left unmatched. This CDR3 is built from 15 residues. Germline lookup yields CDR1 SGDLS and CDR2 YYNGEE. The CDR3 here is CASSVGTGPWETQYF. The CDR3, as DNA: TGTGCCAGCAGCGTAGGGACAGGGCCTTGGGAGACCCAGTACTTC.

The V call is TRBV25-1, the J call TRBJ1-2, with D hard to call. This CDR3 comprises 13 residues. V lost 3 bases and J lost 8, with 13 bases in between. Germline V gene lookup returns CDR1 MGHDK and CDR2 SYGVNS. CDR3 DNA sequence: TGTGCCAGCAGTGAGGACGGATCATGGGGCTACACCTTC. Translated: CASSEDGSWGYTF.

V gene TRBV6-5 combines with J gene TRBJ2-5, with D perhaps TRBD1 or TRBD2 (7 bases each). The CDR3 spans 14 residues. CDR1 is MNHEY and CDR2 is SVGAGI in the germline V gene. V shed 1 base and J shed 7 bases, with 13 bases lying between them. The CDR3 protein is CASSYYDREGTQYF. CDR3 in DNA: TGTGCCAGCAGTTACTATGACAGGGAGGGGACCCAGTACTTC.

The genes are TRBV19 and TRBJ1-5; D is unclear. This CDR3 is built from 16 residues. Germline CDR1 reads LNHDA; CDR2 reads SQIVND (reference sequence). The ends were cut back, 2 bases at V and 1 base at J, with 12 bases in the middle. The CDR3 DNA is TGTGCCAGTAGTATAAGGTCGTCGATAAGCAATCAGCCCCAGCATTTT. This codes for CASSIRSSISNQPQHF.

This CDR3 reads CASSQGLGGGQETQYF. The DNA for the CDR3 is TGCGCCAGCAGCCAGGGGTTGGGCGGGGGGCAAGAGACCCAGTACTTC. The chain recombines TRBV4-1 with TRBJ2-5, with 8 bases fitting TRBD2. In germline, CDR1 is MGHRA, CDR2 YSYEKL. The CDR3 spans 16 residues. V lost 3 bases to trimming and J lost 2 bases; unmatched junction nucleotides: 8.

The chain links TRBV28 to TRBJ1-4; TRBD1 aligns across 10 bases. The germline gives CDR1 MDHEN, CDR2 SYDVKM. The V and J ends lost 4 bases and 6 bases, in that order; junction bases with no gene match: 5. The CDR3 sequence is 15 residues long. CDR3 loop: CASSSTGTGDEKLFF. DNA of the CDR3: TGTGCCAGCAGTTCTACCGGGACAGGGGATGAAAAACTGTTTTTT.

Notes on this clone: The junction departs from the called germline gene at one end, perhaps through a read error. The chain has TRBV11-2 and TRBJ1-4; D gene ambiguous. The germline gives CDR1 SGHAT, CDR2 FQNNGV. The CDR3 contains 19 residues. The CDR3 protein is CASSLGPLFPHPMNGKLFF. The DNA for the CDR3 is TGTGCCAGCAGCTTAGGGCCTTTGTTTCCTCATCCCATGAATGGAAAACTGTTTTTT.

The rearrangement links TRBV7-7 to TRBJ2-5, with TRBD1 matching 7 bases. Unmatched junction bases numbered 11, after V lost 5 bases and J lost 5 bases. Germline V gene data show CDR1 as SSHAT and CDR2 as FNYEAQ (reference sequence). This CDR3 contains 15 residues. The CDR3 bases are TGTGCCAGCAGCCCAGGGGGAACAGGGCTGGAGACCCAGTACTTC. Translating it yields CASSPGGTGLETQYF.

The chain links TRBV6-1 to TRBJ2-3; either TRBD1 or TRBD2 may fit D (5 bases each). Trimming left V 2 bases short and J 0 bases short, with 15 bases between. The CDR3 consists of 17 residues. CDR1 and CDR2 from the germline V gene are MNHNS and SASEGT. The CDR3 DNA reads as TGTGCCAGCAGTGAAAGAGGGTGGGGCACTAGCACAGATACGCAGTATTTT. Its translation is CASSERGWGTSTDTQYF.